This TCR beta chain was identified during a study of blood T cell repertoires in COVID-19. Overall study context: Acute and convalescent COVID-19 specimens originated in the United States, Italy and Spain.

Using immunoSEQ multiplex PCR, the repertoire was profiled, and TCRdb retains in-frame clones only, with some absent. The table lists approximately 190,000 clones, approximately 82% of them singletons, with around 6.9% in the top ten. CDR1 and CDR2 (germline): MNHEY, SMNVEV (reference sequence). There are 15 residues in the CDR3. V lost 3 bases to trimming and J lost 4 bases; unmatched junction nucleotides: 9. Sequencing was done on a sample of peripheral blood. The source of this sequence is a human donor with acute or convalescent COVID-19. The donor label of this sample is uncertain. The chain couples TRBV27 to TRBJ2-7; 7 bases are a match to TRBD2. Here the CDR3 DNA reads TGTGCCAGCAGTTTGCGACTAGCCACCATGTACGAGCAGTACTTC. Amino acids: CASSLRLATMYEQYF.